The 14 T cell receptor beta chains below come from one sample, sequenced in a study of a mutant IDH1 vaccine in newly diagnosed glioma. Profiled with immunoSEQ multiplex PCR; TCRdb holds only in-frame clones, not every one. The sample has about 24,000 clones; 70% to 80% are singletons. Time point here: week 11, during vaccination. It was 300 ug of mutant IDH1 20-mer peptide that made up each vaccine dose, given with topical imiquimod. No antigen is known for these receptors. The source material was PBMCs, sampled from a glioma patient whose treatment included an IDH1 peptide vaccine. Every receptor here comes from a man aged 35 to 55 with glioma.

The rearrangement joins TRBV6-1 to TRBJ2-1; tentatively, D is TRBD1 (6 bases). Per the germline V gene, CDR1 is MNHNS and CDR2 is SASEGT. The CDR3 spans 14 residues. V shed 0 bases and J shed 5 bases, with 8 bases lying between them. DNA for the CDR3: TGTGCCAGCAGTGAAGCAGACAGGAACAATGAGCAGTTCTTC. Translated: CASSEADRNNEQFF.

The rearrangement links TRBV10-3 to TRBJ2-2; 8 bases are a match to TRBD2. The germline CDR1 and CDR2 sequences are ENHRY and SYGVKD. The length of the CDR3 is 17 residues. V was pared by 2 bases and J by 4 bases, with 9 bases of the junction left unmatched. CDR3 in DNA: TGTGCCATCAGTGAGCCGGGACTAGGAGAGGGCACCGGGGAGCTGTTTTTT. Protein sequence: CAISEPGLGEGTGELFF.

For the CDR3, the DNA is TGTGCCAGCAGCTCACCTCGTCCGAGCTCTGGAAACACCATATATTTT. Protein: CASSSPRPSSGNTIYF. V is TRBV7-9 and J is TRBJ1-3, with D unclear. The CDR3 has 16 amino acids. From germline, CDR1 is SEHNR and CDR2 FQNEAQ (reference sequence). V dropped 4 bases and J dropped 0 bases, with 13 bases sitting between them.

The sample holds a few counts of this clone. The gene calls are TRBV19 and TRBJ2-3, with TRBD2 as a possible D gene (6 bases). V was trimmed by 5 bases and J by 2 bases, leaving 11 bases between them. There are 14 residues in the CDR3. Germline loops: CDR1 LNHDA, CDR2 SQIVND (reference sequence). The CDR3 is CASSELAHTDTQYF. The DNA for the CDR3 is TGTGCCAGTAGTGAACTAGCACACACAGATACGCAGTATTTT.

The V gene is TRBV30, the J gene TRBJ1-1; no definite D call. CDR1 GTSNPN and CDR2 SVGIG come from the germline V gene (reference sequence). V was pared by 4 bases and J by 0 bases, with 9 bases between. CDR3 length: 13 residues. For the CDR3, the DNA is TGTGCCTGGACGGCAGAGATGAACACTGAAGCTTTCTTT. It codes for CAWTAEMNTEAFF.

The chain combines TRBV5-8 with TRBJ2-7; TRBD2 is a possible D gene (6 bases). The V gene's germline CDR1 is SGHTS and CDR2 YDEGEE. CDR3 length: 13 residues. V was trimmed by 6 bases and J by 0 bases, leaving 10 bases between them. The DNA for the CDR3 is TGTGCCAGCATTGGGGGGTCCTCCTACGAGCAGTACTTC. It is translated as CASIGGSSYEQYF.

V and J are TRBV5-6 and TRBJ1-4; D not resolved. This CDR3 is built from 15 residues. V was cut by 4 bases and J by 5 bases, with 15 bases left in between. Germline V gene sequence: CDR1 SGHDT, CDR2 YYEEEE. CDR3 residues: CASSPQGSLNEKLFF. CDR3 nucleotides: TGTGCCAGCAGCCCGCAAGGCAGCCTAAATGAAAAACTGTTTTTT.

Points on this clone: The germline gene is not matched at one end of the junction; a read error may be the cause. This chain connects TRBV30 to TRBJ1-1; 7 nucleotides line up with TRBD1. From germline, CDR1 is GTSNPN and CDR2 SVGIG (reference sequence). The CDR3 consists of 11 residues. The CDR3 bases are TGTGCCTGGAGTACCCACTCAAGGGGGCTCTTT. This translates into CAWSTHSRGLF. Drawing the rest from reference TRBV30 and TRBJ1-1, the complete variable domain is SQTIHQWPATLVQPVGSPLSLECTVEGTSNPNLYWYRQAAGRGLQLLFYSVGIGQISSEVPQNLSASRPQDRQFILSSKKLLLSDSGFYLCAWSTHSRGLFGQGTRLTVV.

J is TRBJ2-3 and V is TRBV5-1, with D possibly TRBD1 on 8 matching bases. V was cut by 4 bases and J by 5 bases, with 14 bases left in between. The CDR3 sequence is 14 residues long. Germline-derived CDR1 and CDR2 are SGHRS and YFSETQ. The CDR3 spells CASSLDREGDTQYF. The CDR3 DNA follows: TGCGCCAGCAGCCTGGACAGGGAGGGAGATACGCAGTATTTT. Supplemented by reference TRBV5-1 and TRBJ2-3, the full variable domain reads KAGVTQTPRYLIKTRGQQVTLSCSPISGHRSVSWYQQTPGQGLQFLFEYFSETQRNKGNFPGRFSGRQFSNSRSEMNVSTLELGDSALYLCASSLDREGDTQYFGPGTRLTVL.

The chain links TRBV23-1 to TRBJ2-1; D is possibly TRBD2 (6 bases). TRBV23-1 is identified as an open reading frame with a role that is uncertain. The CDR3 is 17 residues long. V was trimmed by 4 bases and J by 2 bases, leaving 18 bases between them. CDR3: CASSPIGASATYNEQFF. DNA for the CDR3: TGCGCCAGCAGTCCGATTGGGGCTAGCGCGACCTACAATGAGCAGTTCTTC.

The DNA of the CDR3 is TGTGCCAGTAGTGCCTCTCCCGGGACAGGGGGTGAAAAACTGTTTTTT. This gives the protein CASSASPGTGGEKLFF. The rearrangement joins TRBV19 to TRBJ1-4, with TRBD1 identical over 11 bases. The CDR3 is 16 residues long. The ends lost 5 bases at V and 7 bases at J; junction bases unmatched: 9. Per the germline V gene, CDR1 is LNHDA and CDR2 is SQIVND (reference sequence).

The chain joins TRBV9 to TRBJ2-3; tentatively, D is TRBD1 (6 bases). This CDR3 is built from 15 residues. V dropped 1 base and J dropped 4 bases, with 13 bases sitting between them. Germline values: CDR1 SGDLS, CDR2 YYNGEE. Here the CDR3 reads CASSVTGTFSDTQYF. CDR3 DNA sequence: TGTGCCAGCAGCGTAACCGGGACATTCTCAGATACGCAGTATTTT. Full variable domain (missing parts from reference TRBV9 and TRBJ2-3): DSGVTQTPKHLITATGQRVTLRCSPRSGDLSVYWYQQSLDQGLQFLIQYYNGEERAKGNILERFSAQQFPDLHSELNLSSLELGDSALYFCASSVTGTFSDTQYFGPGTRLTVL.

The rearrangement links TRBV7-6 to TRBJ2-7; D unresolved. The length of the CDR3 is 16 residues. V was shortened by 2 bases and J by 2 bases, with 16 bases between the two germline ends. Germline V CDR1 and CDR2: SGHVS, FNYEAQ. This chain's CDR3 is CASSLNSTFDPYEQYV. CDR3 DNA: TGTGCCAGCAGCTTAAACAGTACGTTCGACCCCTACGAGCAGTACGTC.

This chain connects TRBV11-3 to TRBJ2-6; 7 nucleotides align to TRBD1. Germline V gene lookup returns CDR1 SGHNT and CDR2 YENEEA. V dropped 1 base and J dropped 5; count of bases not matched to a gene: 5. This CDR3 has 16 amino acids. The CDR3 nucleotides read TGTGCCAGCAGCTTAGGGCTGGACAGGTGGGCCAACGTCCTGACTTTC. It is translated as CASSLGLDRWANVLTF.